What follows are 21 T cell receptor beta chains derived from one specimen sequenced in a study of molecular identifiers for immune sequencing clone quantification. TCRdb reprocessed the PCR reads with MiXCR, giving one entry per CDR3 protein. This sample has just over 35,000 distinct CDR3 sequences, with around 18% found just once. The specimen was naive CD8+ T cells from blood, with Jurkat cell RNA spiked in. The sample's subset: FACS-sorted CD8+CD4-CCR7+CD45RA+ naive T cells. The receptors here all came from a human donor in good health. Some libraries in this study had Jurkat cell RNA spiked in.

The chain joins TRBV2 to TRBJ2-5, with D perhaps TRBD1 (5 bases). The CDR3 consists of 15 residues. Germline V gene sequence: CDR1 SNHLY, CDR2 FYNNEI. Trimming cost V 4 bases and J 5 bases, with 17 bases left between them. CDR3 in DNA: TGTGCCAGCAGTGGAATGGGGCAGCACGCGGAGACCCAGTACTTC. Translating it yields CASSGMGQHAETQYF.

At least ten counts were recorded for this clonotype. The chain couples TRBV6-2 or TRBV6-3 to TRBJ2-2; unclear D gene. CDR3 length: 14 amino acids. Trimming took 10 bases from V and 4 from J, leaving 16 bases between them. Germline V gene lookup returns CDR1 MNHEY and CDR2 SVGEGT. In nucleotides, the CDR3 is TGTGCCACCACGGTAGGGCCGGGCACCGGGGAGCTGTTTTTT. As protein: CATTVGPGTGELFF.

This clonotype was picked up many times. V usage is TRBV7-9 and J usage is TRBJ2-4; 7 bases map to TRBD1. CDR1 is SEHNR and CDR2 is FQNEAQ in the germline V gene (reference sequence). CDR3 length: 19 residues. With 2 bases clipped from V and 1 base from J, the junction kept 14 bases outside the gene matches. The CDR3 DNA follows: TGTGCCAGCAGCTTATCTCAGGGGGTGTTGGTACTGGCCAAAAACATTCAGTACTTC. Translating gives CASSLSQGVLVLAKNIQYF.

This clonotype appeared many times. This chain connects TRBV7-8 to TRBJ2-5; TRBD1 agrees at 7 bases. Germline CDR1 SGHVS, CDR2 FQNEAQ. There are 15 residues in the CDR3. The J segment lost 0 bases and the V segment lost 2 bases, leaving 3 bases of the junction unmatched. The chain's CDR3 is CASSLYRGYQETQYF. CDR3 DNA: TGTGCCAGCAGCTTATACAGGGGATACCAAGAGACCCAGTACTTC.

This clonotype was picked up many times. This rearrangement joins TRBV28 to TRBJ2-3, with D possibly TRBD2 on 6 matching bases. V was clipped by 5 bases and J by 2 bases, with 14 bases between them. CDR3 length: 15 amino acids. CDR1 is MDHEN, CDR2 SYDVKM, per germline. In DNA, the CDR3 is TGTGCCAGCAGTAGACTAGACGATACCACAGATACGCAGTATTTT. Amino acid sequence: CASSRLDDTTDTQYF.

In its sample, this clonotype was seen many times. The V gene is TRBV7-8, the J gene TRBJ2-7; 11 positions agree with TRBD1. J lost 6 bases, V lost 1 base, and 5 bases had no gene match. The CDR3 contains 15 residues. Germline V lookup: CDR1 SGHVS, CDR2 FQNEAQ. DNA for the CDR3: TGTGCCAGCAGCTTAGGCCCCGGGACAGGGGGCGAGCAGTACTTC. Translated: CASSLGPGTGGEQYF.

This chain uses TRBV7-2 with TRBJ2-2; the match to TRBD2 covers 12 bases. The germline V gene encodes CDR1 SGHTA and CDR2 FQGNSA. The V gene end was trimmed by 5 bases and the J gene end by 7 bases; junction bases not matched to a gene: 2. This CDR3 has 14 residues. CDR3 residues: CASSEGLAGGELFF. The CDR3 DNA sequence: TGTGCCAGCAGCGAGGGACTAGCGGGCGGGGAGCTGTTTTTT.

This clonotype was found many times. The genes are TRBV7-9 and TRBJ2-2; 7 bases line up with TRBD1. In germline, CDR1 is SEHNR, CDR2 FQNEAQ (reference sequence). This CDR3 spans 13 amino acids. The trim removed 7 bases at V and 5 bases at J, leaving 4 bases unmatched. In nucleotides, the CDR3 is TGTGCCAGCACAGCCAGGGGGACCGGGGAGCTGTTTTTT. Its translation: CASTARGTGELFF.

This clonotype was detected many times. The gene calls are TRBV13 and TRBJ2-1, with no clear D. This CDR3 has 11 residues. Germline V gene sequence: CDR1 PRHDT, CDR2 FYEKMQ (reference sequence). V was cut by 5 bases and J by 16 bases, with 15 bases left in between. CDR3 in amino acids: CASSISKSRFF. The CDR3 coding sequence is TGTGCCAGCAGCATCTCCAAATCTAGATTCTTC.

This clonotype has just a few counts. The chain joins TRBV6-5 to TRBJ1-1, with D possibly TRBD1 on 6 matching bases. V was trimmed by 5 bases and J by 4 bases, leaving 20 bases between them. Germline V CDR1 and CDR2: MNHEY, SVGAGI. The CDR3 has 16 residues. The CDR3 DNA reads TGTGCCAGCAGTCCAGGGACGAGGGGGGGGTCCACTGAAGCTTTCTTT. This sequence encodes CASSPGTRGGSTEAFF.

This clonotype was seen ten or more times. This chain uses TRBV5-1 with TRBJ2-1, with TRBD2 matching 7 bases. The CDR3 runs to 16 residues. Germline trimming cut 4 bases from V and 0 bases from J; bases unmatched to any gene: 7. The germline V gene has CDR1 SGHRS and CDR2 YFSETQ. The CDR3 region is CASSPWRGSSYNEQFF. The DNA of the CDR3 is TGCGCCAGCAGCCCCTGGCGGGGGAGCTCCTACAATGAGCAGTTCTTC.

In its sample, this clonotype was seen many times. This chain joins TRBV29-1 and TRBJ2-1, with 7 nucleotides matching TRBD2. CDR1 and CDR2 (germline): SQVTM, ANQGSEA. Trimming at V came to 4 bases and at J to 3 bases, leaving 3 bases not matched to a gene. CDR3 size: 13 residues. The CDR3 sequence is CSVVLADYNEQFF. CDR3 sequence (DNA): TGCAGCGTTGTCCTAGCGGACTACAATGAGCAGTTCTTC.

This clonotype showed up many times. The chain combines TRBV28 with TRBJ1-2; weak D call: TRBD1 (5 bases). The V and J ends lost 0 bases and 8 bases respectively, with 25 bases between them. CDR1 is MDHEN and CDR2 is SYDVKM in the germline V gene. The CDR3 extends over 18 amino acids. In DNA, the CDR3 is TGTGCCAGCAGTTTATGGGATGAGACAGAAAGTGGGGTGGTCGGCTACACCTTC. Translated: CASSLWDETESGVVGYTF.

This clonotype was observed at least ten times. The rearrangement joins TRBV9 to TRBJ2-2; D may be TRBD1 (5 bases). V was cut by 0 bases and J by 2 bases, with 8 bases left in between. Looked up from germline, CDR1 is SGDLS and CDR2 is YYNGEE. This CDR3 is built from 15 residues. The CDR3 DNA is TGTGCCAGCAGCGTAGTGGGGCAAAACACCGGGGAGCTGTTTTTT. This encodes CASSVVGQNTGELFF.

This clonotype was picked up many times. This chain joins TRBV6-2 or TRBV6-3 and TRBJ2-2; 7 positions match TRBD1. The junction had 5 bases not matched to a gene; V was cut back by 6 bases and J by 4 bases. The germline gives CDR1 MNHEY, CDR2 SVGEGT. This CDR3 region has 14 residues. The CDR3 nucleotides are TGTGCCAGCAGCCCGACAGGGAGCACCGGGGAGCTGTTTTTT. It translates to CASSPTGSTGELFF.

This clonotype occurred many times. V gene TRBV9 combines with J gene TRBJ2-7, with D unresolved. The germline CDR1 and CDR2 sequences are SGDLS and YYNGEE. The CDR3 loop spans 14 amino acids. Trimming removed 3 bases from V and 3 bases from J, with 13 bases in between. The CDR3 DNA reads TGTGCCAGCAGCGAAAGGGCCTCCTTCTACGAGCAGTACTTC. Translating gives CASSERASFYEQYF.

This clonotype was counted many times. J is TRBJ2-5 and V is TRBV29-1, with D uncertain. V was shortened by 2 bases and J by 5 bases, with 12 bases between the two germline ends. Germline lookup yields CDR1 SQVTM and CDR2 ANQGSEA. This CDR3 contains 13 residues. The CDR3 reads CSVETPRWETQYF. The CDR3 DNA is TGCAGCGTTGAAACTCCTAGGTGGGAGACCCAGTACTTC.

This sequence joins TRBV9 and TRBJ2-1; 12 positions match TRBD2. The CDR3 has 15 amino acids. Per the germline V gene, CDR1 is SGDLS and CDR2 is YYNGEE. The ends lost 3 bases at V and 4 bases at J; junction bases unmatched: 2. CDR3 in amino acids: CASSDLAGGYNEQFF. CDR3 DNA: TGTGCCAGCAGCGACCTAGCGGGAGGGTACAATGAGCAGTTCTTC.

As concerns this clonotype: A much more abundant neighbour one base away suggests this may be a read error. The chain carries TRBV27 and TRBJ2-1; D ambiguous. Germline V gene sequence: CDR1 MNHEY, CDR2 SMNVEV (reference sequence). This CDR3 has 14 amino acids. As DNA, the CDR3 is TGTGCCAGCAGTTTAATGGCGAGATTCAATGATCAGTTCTTC. Protein: CASSLMARFNDQFF.

This clonotype was detected many times. The J gene is TRBJ1-3, the V gene TRBV12-3 or TRBV12-4, with 8 bases identical to TRBD1. The CDR3 runs to 18 residues. V lost 2 bases, J lost 2 bases, and 11 bases stayed unmatched. CDR3 sequence (DNA): TGTGCCAGCAGTTTATTCCCAGGGGGCATCGACCCTGGAAACACCATATATTTT. Its translation: CASSLFPGGIDPGNTIYF.

This clonotype was counted at least ten times. The CDR3: CASSPGLVHYEQYF. The CDR3 DNA reads as TGCGCCAGCAGCCCGGGACTAGTACACTACGAGCAGTACTTC. This chain links TRBV5-1 with TRBJ2-7; 8 bases line up with TRBD2. Germline V gene data show CDR1 as SGHRS and CDR2 as YFSETQ. The CDR3 is made up of 14 amino acids. V gave up 4 bases and J gave up 3 bases; unmatched junction bases: 6.